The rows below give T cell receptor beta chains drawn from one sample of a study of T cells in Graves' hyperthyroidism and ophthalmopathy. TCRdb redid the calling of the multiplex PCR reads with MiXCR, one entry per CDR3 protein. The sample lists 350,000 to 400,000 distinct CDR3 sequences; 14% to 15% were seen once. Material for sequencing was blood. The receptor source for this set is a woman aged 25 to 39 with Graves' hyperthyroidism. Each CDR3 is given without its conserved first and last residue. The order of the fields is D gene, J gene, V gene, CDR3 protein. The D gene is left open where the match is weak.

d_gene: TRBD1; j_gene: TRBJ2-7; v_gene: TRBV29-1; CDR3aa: SVEAGTGHYEQY
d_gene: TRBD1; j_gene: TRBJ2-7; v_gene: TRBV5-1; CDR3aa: ASSATGEGEQY
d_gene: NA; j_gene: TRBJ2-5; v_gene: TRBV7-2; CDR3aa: ASSLASGSVGETQY
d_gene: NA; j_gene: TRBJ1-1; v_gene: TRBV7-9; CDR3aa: ASSLAVRGTEAF
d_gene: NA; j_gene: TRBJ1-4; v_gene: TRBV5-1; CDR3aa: ASSMGPQGAEKLF
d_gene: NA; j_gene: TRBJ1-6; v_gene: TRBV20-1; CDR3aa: SAVNSPLH
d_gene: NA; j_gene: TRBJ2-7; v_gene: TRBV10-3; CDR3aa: AIAPGEGYEQY
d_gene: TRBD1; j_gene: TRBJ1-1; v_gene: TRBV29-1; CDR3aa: STRQGSYAEAF
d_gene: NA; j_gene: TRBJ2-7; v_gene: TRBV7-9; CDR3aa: ASSSGLNLVSYEQY
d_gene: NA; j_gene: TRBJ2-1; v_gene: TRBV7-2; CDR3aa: ASSPARGAYNEQF
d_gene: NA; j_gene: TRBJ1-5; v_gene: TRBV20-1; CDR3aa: SAETGNQPQH
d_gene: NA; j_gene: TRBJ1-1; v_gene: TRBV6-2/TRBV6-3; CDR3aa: ASSYAVNTEAF
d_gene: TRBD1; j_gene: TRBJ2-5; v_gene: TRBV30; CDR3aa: ACRQGIGQETQY
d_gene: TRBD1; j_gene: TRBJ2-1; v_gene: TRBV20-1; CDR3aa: SAAGQGGLSSYNEQF